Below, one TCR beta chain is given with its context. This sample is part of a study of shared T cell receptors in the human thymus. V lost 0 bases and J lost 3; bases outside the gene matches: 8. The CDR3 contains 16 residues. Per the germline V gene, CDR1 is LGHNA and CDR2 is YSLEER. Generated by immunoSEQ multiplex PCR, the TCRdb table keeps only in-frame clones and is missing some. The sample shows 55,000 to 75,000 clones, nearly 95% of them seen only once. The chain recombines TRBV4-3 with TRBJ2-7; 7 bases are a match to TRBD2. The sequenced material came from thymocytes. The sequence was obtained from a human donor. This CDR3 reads CASSQEGRAGIYEQYF. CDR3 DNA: TGCGCCAGCAGCCAAGAAGGAAGAGCGGGGATCTACGAGCAGTACTTC.